Each of the 28 T cell receptor beta chains below was sequenced from the same sample in a study of blood T cells in healthy people across ages. PCR was performed a second time for about 7 to 12 cycles using a sample-barcoded 5' primer and a J-beta primer mix. TCRdb processed the 5' RACE reads anew with MiXCR; each CDR3 protein has one entry. Of about 580,000 distinct CDR3 sequences in the sample, under 55% were seen once. Sample: blood. The source of these receptors is a man older than 75 in good health.

With regard to this clonotype: A much more abundant neighbour one base away suggests this may be a read error. The chain uses TRBV6-5 and TRBJ2-7; tentatively, D is TRBD1 (6 bases). The CDR3 is made up of 14 amino acids. CDR1 is MNHEY and CDR2 is SVGAGI in the germline V gene. With 6 bases removed from V and 9 bases from J, the gap between germline ends came to 21 bases. The CDR3 DNA reads TGTGCCAGCAGAACTCTACAGGGTTTGGGGGCGCAGTACTTC. Translating it yields CASRTLQGLGAQYF.

This clonotype was seen at least ten times. V usage is TRBV6-6 and J usage is TRBJ1-2, with D unresolved. The CDR3 has 11 amino acids. Trimming took 5 bases from V and 11 from J, leaving 12 bases between them. CDR1 MNHNY and CDR2 SVGAGI come from the germline V gene (reference sequence). The CDR3 protein is CASSTPGLYTF. The CDR3 DNA reads TGTGCCAGCAGTACCCCGGGTCTTTACACCTTC.

This clonotype was observed many times. The chain links TRBV7-9 to TRBJ1-2; TRBD1 aligns across 7 bases. The germline V gene has CDR1 SEHNR and CDR2 FQNEAQ (reference sequence). The CDR3 has 13 residues. V dropped 5 bases and J dropped 2; count of bases not matched to a gene: 2. The CDR3, as DNA: TGTGCCAGCAGCCCGACAGGGAACTATGGCTACACCTTC. Translating it yields CASSPTGNYGYTF.

The chain combines TRBV7-8 with TRBJ1-1; D may be TRBD1 (5 bases). From germline, CDR1 is SGHVS and CDR2 FQNEAQ. V lost 1 base to trimming and J lost 4 bases, with 13 bases between them. The CDR3 contains 15 residues. The chain's CDR3 is CASSLEWGGITEAFF. DNA of the CDR3: TGTGCCAGCAGCTTAGAGTGGGGGGGGATCACTGAAGCTTTCTTT.

The genes are TRBV24-1 and TRBJ2-1; no reliable D call. The DNA end favors TRBJ2-7, so the J call may be wrong. CDR1 KGHDR and CDR2 SFDVKD come from the germline V gene. The CDR3 is 14 residues long. The CDR3 sequence: CATSGTRTYNEQYF. The CDR3 coding sequence is TGTGCCACCAGTGGGACCCGAACCTACAATGAGCAGTACTTC.

This clonotype was detected a few times. This rearrangement joins TRBV20-1 to TRBJ2-7; 8 bases map to TRBD1. The CDR3 runs 13 residues. The V gene end was trimmed by 6 bases and the J gene end by 3 bases; junction bases not matched to a gene: 7. Germline CDR1 and CDR2: DFQATT and SNEGSKA (reference sequence). The CDR3 is CSASTGAFYEQYF. The CDR3 DNA is TGCAGTGCGTCGACAGGGGCCTTCTACGAGCAGTACTTC.

The chain couples TRBV2 to TRBJ2-1; D gene uncertain. Germline V gives CDR1 SNHLY, CDR2 FYNNEI. CDR3 length: 13 amino acids. V lost 4 bases and J lost 3, with 7 bases in between. In nucleotides, the CDR3 is TGTGCCAGCAGTGGGAATGGCTACAATGAGCAGTTCTTC. The encoded protein is CASSGNGYNEQFF.

This clonotype has only one observation. V is TRBV16 and J is TRBJ2-7; D possibly matches TRBD1 or TRBD2 (5 bases each). The J call may not be correct, given that the DNA end is closer to TRBJ2-5. Germline assignment: CDR1 KGHSY and CDR2 FQNENV. The CDR3 loop spans 13 amino acids. CDR3 DNA: TGTGCCAGCAGCCAACGAGGGGATGGGACCCAGTACTTC. Translation gives CASSQRGDGTQYF.

V gene TRBV4-2 combines with J gene TRBJ2-1; D unresolved. V was trimmed by 1 base and J by 9 bases, leaving 10 bases between them. Germline loops: CDR1 LGHNA, CDR2 YNFKEQ. The CDR3 covers 13 residues. The CDR3: CASSQAWTGEQFF. Here the CDR3 DNA reads TGTGCCAGCAGCCAAGCATGGACGGGTGAGCAGTTCTTC.

The gene calls are TRBV20-1 and TRBJ2-1; a weak D match, TRBD1 (5 bases). The CDR3 extends over 15 amino acids. V lost 0 bases to trimming and J lost 5 bases, with 14 bases between them. Germline CDR1 DFQATT, CDR2 SNEGSKA (reference sequence). Written as DNA, the CDR3 is TGCAGTGCTAGAGATGACAAGGGGAAAAACAATGAGCAGTTCTTC. It specifies CSARDDKGKNNEQFF.

The rearrangement links TRBV20-1 to TRBJ2-1; D might be TRBD1 or TRBD2, each matching 5 bases. CDR1 is DFQATT, CDR2 SNEGSKA, per germline (reference sequence). This CDR3 is 16 amino acids long. V was pared by 2 bases and J by 2 bases, with 16 bases between. In DNA, the CDR3 is TGCAGTGCTAGACCTTTCGGCCAGGGACCCTACAATGAGCAGTTCTTC. It is translated as CSARPFGQGPYNEQFF.

The V call is TRBV7-8, the J call TRBJ2-1; tentatively, D is TRBD1 or TRBD2 (5 bases each). CDR3 length: 15 amino acids. Trimming pared 4 bases from V and 0 bases from J, leaving 10 bases between. The germline CDR1 and CDR2 sequences are SGHVS and FQNEAQ. CDR3 bases: TGTGCCAGCAGCTACGGGACCCTCTCCTACAATGAGCAGTTCTTC. Its translation is CASSYGTLSYNEQFF.

This clonotype showed up just a few times. The chain recombines TRBV7-9 with TRBJ2-5; a weak D match, TRBD1 (6 bases). The J call may be wrong; the DNA end is better matched by TRBJ2-7. The CDR3 covers 14 residues. Germline CDR1 is SEHNR and CDR2 is FQNEAQ (reference sequence). The CDR3 DNA follows: TGTGCCAGCAGCGCCGAGACAGGTACCTACGAGCAGTACTTC. Protein sequence: CASSAETGTYEQYF.

J is TRBJ2-1 and V is TRBV28, with 11 bases aligning to TRBD2. The CDR3 has 15 amino acids. Per the germline V gene, CDR1 is MDHEN and CDR2 is SYDVKM. V dropped 5 bases and J dropped 7; count of bases not matched to a gene: 7. In nucleotides, the CDR3 is TGTGCCAGCAGTCGACCGGGACTAGCGGTAAATGAGCAGTTCTTC. Its translation is CASSRPGLAVNEQFF.

This clonotype was seen a single time. A read error may account for a junction end that differs from germline. CDR3 nucleotides: TGCGCCAACAGCCGCCAGACAGAAAACACTGAAGCTTTCTTT. Translated: CANSRQTENTEAFF. V usage is TRBV4-1 and J usage is TRBJ1-1, with D possibly being TRBD1 (5 bases). The CDR3 contains 14 residues. Germline V gene sequence: CDR1 MGHRA, CDR2 YSYEKL.

This clonotype was observed once. The V call is TRBV27, the J call TRBJ2-3; D gene unclear. Trimming cost V 5 bases and J 0 bases, with 21 bases left between them. CDR3 length: 18 amino acids. Germline assignment: CDR1 MNHEY and CDR2 SMNVEV (reference sequence). The DNA for the CDR3 is TGTGCCAGCAGTGCCACCTCCATAGCAGGAAGGAGCACAGATACGCAGTATTTT. It codes for CASSATSIAGRSTDTQYF.

This clonotype appeared a single time. This chain joins TRBV14 and TRBJ2-1; no definite D call. Germline CDR1 and CDR2: SGHDN and FVKESK. Trimming cost V 1 base and J 9 bases, with 4 bases left between them. The CDR3 covers 11 residues. DNA of the CDR3: TGTGCCAGCAGCCAAGGACCTGAGCAGTTCTTC. Its translation: CASSQGPEQFF.

The V gene is TRBV20-1, the J gene TRBJ2-3, with 15 bases matching TRBD2. The V segment lost 4 bases and the J segment 5 bases; nucleotides outside the gene matches: 16. CDR1 and CDR2 from the germline V gene are DFQATT and SNEGSKA (reference sequence). The CDR3 runs to 19 residues. The DNA of the CDR3 is TGCAGTGCTAACTTTCCCCCCGGACTAGCGGGAGGGCCTGAAGATACGCAGTATTTT. Its translation is CSANFPPGLAGGPEDTQYF.

This sequence joins TRBV20-1 and TRBJ1-2; 9 nucleotides line up with TRBD1. The V segment lost 6 bases and the J segment 8 bases; nucleotides outside the gene matches: 10. Germline CDR1 reads DFQATT; CDR2 reads SNEGSKA (reference sequence). The CDR3 is 13 amino acids. CDR3 nucleotides: TGCAGTGCCCGGGACAGGGCGATGGGCGGCTACACCTTC. It encodes CSARDRAMGGYTF.

The rearrangement joins TRBV18 to TRBJ2-1; tentatively, D is TRBD1 (6 bases). The tail of the sequence fits TRBJ2-7 better, so the J call may be wrong. The germline V gene encodes CDR1 KGHSH and CDR2 LQKENI. The CDR3 totals 15 residues. CDR3 bases: TGTGCCAGCTCAACGGACAGTGGGCAAGACAATGAGCAGTACTTC. The encoded protein is CASSTDSGQDNEQYF.

V usage is TRBV20-1 and J usage is TRBJ1-6; TRBD1 agrees at 8 bases. With 5 bases clipped from V and 9 bases from J, the junction kept 12 bases outside the gene matches. The CDR3 contains 15 residues. The germline CDR1 and CDR2 sequences are DFQATT and SNEGSKA (reference sequence). CDR3 sequence reads: CSAATPGGRTSPLHF. The CDR3 coding sequence is TGCAGTGCTGCTACACCAGGGGGCAGAACTTCACCCCTCCACTTT.

This sequence joins TRBV12-3 or TRBV12-4 and TRBJ2-5; weak D call: TRBD2 (6 bases). The ends were cut back, 5 bases at V and 11 bases at J, with 18 bases in the middle. This CDR3 spans 13 amino acids. Here the CDR3 reads CASSPSSDNEQYF. CDR3 sequence (DNA): TGTGCCAGCAGTCCCTCTAGCGACAATGAGCAGTACTTC.

CDR3 nucleotides: TGTGCCAGCAGGCCTAGCGGGAGGGCGTATGAGCAGTTCTTC. It encodes CASRPSGRAYEQFF. The chain links TRBV6-2 or TRBV6-3 to TRBJ2-1, with 12 bases fitting TRBD2. Germline V gene lookup returns CDR1 MNHEY and CDR2 SVGEGT. V dropped 6 bases and J dropped 8; count of bases not matched to a gene: 5. The CDR3 consists of 14 residues.

Only a few counts were recorded for this clonotype. The chain employs TRBV6-1 and TRBJ1-2; TRBD1 agrees at 7 bases. This CDR3 contains 16 residues. Unmatched junction bases numbered 16, after V lost 10 bases and J lost 2 bases. Germline V lookup: CDR1 MNHNS, CDR2 SASEGT. CDR3 region: CATSGTAEWMNYGYTF. The CDR3 coding sequence is TGTGCCACTTCTGGGACAGCTGAATGGATGAACTATGGCTACACCTTC.

This clonotype was detected once. The rearrangement joins TRBV4-1 to TRBJ2-7, with no clear D. V shed 6 bases and J shed 7 bases, with 22 bases lying between them. The germline V gene has CDR1 MGHRA and CDR2 YSYEKL. CDR3 length equals 15 residues. CDR3 DNA sequence: TGCGCCAGCAGTTCCATAGGGCAATCCTACAATGAGCAGTACTTC. Translation gives CASSSIGQSYNEQYF.

The table lists this clonotype with a few counts. The chain is built from TRBV6-5 and TRBJ1-1; weak D call: TRBD1 (6 bases). Between the trimmed V and J ends, which lost 5 bases and 6 bases, there was a span of 7 bases. Germline values: CDR1 MNHEY, CDR2 SVGAGI. CDR3 size: 11 residues. For the CDR3, the DNA is TGTGCCAGCAGTACAGGGCCTGAAGCTTTCTTT. Translated, it gives CASSTGPEAFF.

V usage is TRBV12-3 or TRBV12-4 and J usage is TRBJ2-1; 7 bases are shared with TRBD2. J gave up 2 bases and V 3 bases, and 4 bases lay outside the gene matches. The CDR3 totals 15 residues. This CDR3 reads CASSLFAGAYNEQFF. CDR3 DNA sequence: TGTGCCAGCAGTTTGTTTGCGGGAGCCTACAATGAGCAGTTCTTC.

The chain uses TRBV29-1 and TRBJ2-7; 10 nucleotides line up with TRBD1. V lost 6 bases and J lost 4; bases outside the gene matches: 9. The CDR3 is 14 residues long. The germline CDR1 and CDR2 sequences are SQVTM and ANQGSEA. CDR3 nucleotide sequence: TGCAGCGTCCTCCCGGGACAGGGGTTTTACGAGCAGTACTTC. This encodes CSVLPGQGFYEQYF.